Listed below are T cell receptor beta chains from one sample, sequenced in a study of cytomegalovirus exposure and HLA in healthy donors. Repertoires were generated with immunoSEQ multiplex PCR, while TCRdb's copy carries only in-frame clones and drops some. The sample holds 130,000 or so clones, 70% to 90% seen once. The sample consisted of PBMCs. These receptors were taken from a woman younger than 35 in good health and CMV-seronegative. Both conserved end residues are part of each CDR3. D genes are given only for firm matches. For some rows the clone size is stated as once, few or many, or as a class when expanded; others skip it.

CDR3aa	CDR3nt	d_gene	abundance	v_gene	j_gene
CASSLGPGQGNYGGELFF	TGTGCCAGCAGCTTGGGGCCGGGGCAGGGGAATTATGGCGGGGAGCTGTTTTTT	-	-	TRBV7-6	TRBJ2-2
CASSLGRGATDTQYF	TGTGCCAGCAGCTTAGGGCGGGGGGCCACAGATACGCAGTATTTT	TRBD2	-	TRBV5-8	TRBJ2-3
CASSPGTGEQFF	TGTGCCAGCAGCCCAGGGACTGGTGAGCAGTTCTTC	-	-	TRBV5-5	TRBJ2-1
CASSPGTRNNEQFF	TGTGCCAGCAGCCCCGGAACTAGAAACAATGAGCAGTTCTTC	-	-	TRBV6-6	TRBJ2-1
CASSVGGTSGSMGLVF	TGTGCCAGCAGCGTAGGGGGGACTAGCGGGAGTATGGGGTTGGTCTTC	TRBD2	-	TRBV9	TRBJ2-1
CASSPTDRPGSYEQYF	TGTGCCAGCAGCCCAACCGACAGGCCAGGCTCCTACGAGCAGTACTTC	-	-	TRBV9	TRBJ2-7
CASSIGSGTNYGYTF	TGTGCCAGTAGTATCGGTTCGGGAACTAACTATGGCTACACCTTC	-	-	TRBV19	TRBJ1-2
CASRGDRGRTSSYNSPLHF	TGTGCCAGTAGAGGGGACAGGGGGCGAACCAGCTCCTATAATTCACCCCTCCACTTT	TRBD1	-	TRBV19	TRBJ1-6
CASASSGTEAFF	TGTGCCAGTGCGAGTTCGGGCACTGAAGCTTTCTTT	-	once	TRBV28	TRBJ1-1
CAWNQAGGTGELFF	TGTGCCTGGAATCAAGCGGGAGGGACCGGGGAGCTGTTTTTT	TRBD2	few	TRBV30	TRBJ2-2
CASSFRQGAYYAGNTIYF	TGCGCCAGCAGCTTCAGGCAGGGGGCCTACTATGCTGGAAACACCATATATTTT	TRBD1	once	TRBV5-1	TRBJ1-3
CASSEGRSNDYGYTF	TGTGCCAGCAGCGAGGGCCGAAGTAATGACTATGGCTACACCTTC	-	medium-sized	TRBV2	TRBJ1-2
CAWKARQGAGELFF	TGTGCCTGGAAAGCAAGACAGGGGGCCGGGGAGCTGTTTTTT	TRBD1	few	TRBV30	TRBJ2-2
CASSAQAGGPLETQYF	TGTGCCAGCAGCGCCCAAGCGGGAGGGCCTTTAGAGACCCAGTACTTC	TRBD2	once	TRBV9	TRBJ2-5
CASSTAGTSGVWEQFF	TGTGCCAGTAGTACCGCCGGGACTAGCGGAGTCTGGGAGCAGTTCTTC	TRBD2	-	TRBV19	TRBJ2-1
CSVVSGGYGYTF	TGCAGCGTTGTCTCAGGGGGGTATGGCTACACCTTC	TRBD1	-	TRBV29-1	TRBJ1-2
CASSPSGSNYNEQFF	TGTGCCAGCAGCCCAAGCGGGAGTAACTACAATGAGCAGTTCTTC	TRBD2	-	TRBV9	TRBJ2-1
CASSRGGIGDTQYF	TGCGCCAGCAGCCGGGGGGGCATTGGTGATACGCAGTATTTT	TRBD2	-	TRBV5-1	TRBJ2-3
CASGFGTGGATNEKLFF	TGTGCCAGCGGATTCGGGACAGGGGGCGCGACTAATGAAAAACTGTTTTTT	TRBD1	-	TRBV5-8	TRBJ1-4
CASSLGGSGTEAFF	TGTGCCAGCAGCTTAGGTGGGTCGGGCACTGAAGCTTTCTTT	-	-	TRBV7-2	TRBJ1-1
CASSLSGATNEKLFF	TGTGCCAGCAGTTTATCCGGAGCCACTAATGAAAAACTGTTTTTT	-	-	TRBV27	TRBJ1-4
CASGLVSSGLNIQYF	TGTGCTAGTGGTTTGGTGTCTAGCGGCCTAAACATTCAGTACTTC	TRBD2	-	TRBV12-5	TRBJ2-4
CASSRPGTGSNEQFF	TGTGCCAGCAGTCGTCCCGGGACAGGGAGCAATGAGCAGTTCTTC	TRBD1	-	TRBV27	TRBJ2-1
CASSAAATSGGDSTDTQYF	TGTGCCAGCAGCGCAGCGGCGACTAGCGGGGGGGATAGCACAGATACGCAGTATTTT	TRBD2	-	TRBV9	TRBJ2-3
CASSAEDLVYEQYF	TGTGCCAGCAGCGCGGAGGATCTGGTTTACGAGCAGTACTTC	-	once	TRBV9	TRBJ2-7
CAWTRMTGQETQYF	TGTGCCTGGACGAGGATGACAGGCCAAGAGACCCAGTACTTC	-	-	TRBV30	TRBJ2-5
CASSVGRVQNLNYGYTF	TGCGCCAGCAGCGTTGGCAGGGTCCAGAACCTTAACTATGGCTACACCTTC	-	-	TRBV5-1	TRBJ1-2
CASSFRGVNTEAFF	TGTGCCAGCAGTTTCCGCGGGGTTAACACTGAAGCTTTCTTT	-	-	TRBV27	TRBJ1-1
CASSQDGRTTYAQYF	TGTGCCAGCAGCCAAGATGGAAGGACTACCTACGCGCAGTATTTT	-	once	TRBV4-2	TRBJ2-3
CASSSGDVPIGELFF	TGTGCCAGCAGCTCGGGGGACGTCCCTATCGGGGAGCTGTTTTTT	-	-	TRBV7-9	TRBJ2-2
CASSRGQANTGELFF	TGTGCCAGCTCACGGGGACAGGCGAACACCGGGGAGCTGTTTTTT	TRBD1	-	TRBV18	TRBJ2-2
CASSLAGLGAEQYF	TGTGCCAGCAGTTTGGCGGGTCTGGGGGCCGAGCAGTACTTC	-	-	TRBV27	TRBJ2-7
CASSIQGYEQYF	TGTGCCAGTAGTATTCAGGGATACGAGCAGTACTTC	-	-	TRBV19	TRBJ2-7
CASSVARGRADTQYF	TGTGCCAGCAGCGTAGCCAGGGGAAGGGCAGATACGCAGTATTTT	-	once	TRBV7-9	TRBJ2-3
CASLRGTGGNTEAFF	TGCGCCAGTCTGCGGGGGACAGGGGGCAACACTGAAGCTTTCTTT	TRBD1	-	TRBV5-1	TRBJ1-1